This is a list of T cell receptor beta chains from one sample in a study of shared clonotypes between healthy human individuals. The protocol was immunoSEQ multiplex PCR, while the TCRdb copy is restricted to in-frame clones and leaves out a portion. The sample has about 2.4 million clones; more than 90% are singletons. The specimen was naive CD4+ T cells sorted from blood. The receptors derive from a man aged 18 to 35 in good health. The CDR3 runs from the conserved cysteine through the conserved F or W. The order of the fields is CDR3 DNA, CDR3 protein, clone size, V gene, D gene, J gene. The D gene is left open where the match is weak. The size field is filled for only some rows; it gives once, few, many or a size class.

cdr3_nt: TGTGCCAGCAGGGGGGCTGAGAACACTGAAGCTTTCTTT; cdr3_aa: CASRGAENTEAFF; clone_size: once; v_call: TRBV6-5; d_call: .; j_call: TRBJ1-1
cdr3_nt: TGTGCCAGCAGTTATAGGGACTCCGCCAGTTGGGAGCAGTTCTTC; cdr3_aa: CASSYRDSASWEQFF; clone_size: .; v_call: TRBV6-6; d_call: .; j_call: TRBJ2-1
cdr3_nt: TGTGCCAGCAGCTTAGTGCAGGGGTTAAACACCGGGGAGCTGTTTTTT; cdr3_aa: CASSLVQGLNTGELFF; clone_size: .; v_call: TRBV7-6; d_call: .; j_call: TRBJ2-2
cdr3_nt: TGTGCCAGCAGGCTCAACAGGGCTAATGAAAAACTGTTTTTT; cdr3_aa: CASRLNRANEKLFF; clone_size: .; v_call: TRBV6-5; d_call: .; j_call: TRBJ1-4
cdr3_nt: TGTGCCATCAGTGATCTAGCCCCCTACAATGAGCAGTTCTTC; cdr3_aa: CAISDLAPYNEQFF; clone_size: .; v_call: TRBV10-3; d_call: .; j_call: TRBJ2-1
cdr3_nt: TGTGCCAGCAGTCCCCCCGGGACAGGCATCTATGGCTACACCTTC; cdr3_aa: CASSPPGTGIYGYTF; clone_size: .; v_call: TRBV6-1; d_call: TRBD1; j_call: TRBJ1-2
cdr3_nt: TGTGCCAGCAGTGAAGGGGGCGCGGGGGAGACCCAGTACTTC; cdr3_aa: CASSEGGAGETQYF; clone_size: once; v_call: TRBV2; d_call: .; j_call: TRBJ2-5
cdr3_nt: TGTGCCAGCAGCGTAGACGGGTGGGGGACTGAAGCTTTCTTT; cdr3_aa: CASSVDGWGTEAFF; clone_size: .; v_call: TRBV9; d_call: .; j_call: TRBJ1-1
cdr3_nt: TGCGCCAGCAGCCAAGCGATCATGGTCACCGGGGAGCTGTTTTTT; cdr3_aa: CASSQAIMVTGELFF; clone_size: .; v_call: TRBV4-3; d_call: .; j_call: TRBJ2-2
cdr3_nt: TGTGCCAGCAGCCCTTTCGCCGGGACAGGGGCCCCAAGGGCCCTTGGCTACACCTTC; cdr3_aa: CASSPFAGTGAPRALGYTF; clone_size: .; v_call: TRBV14; d_call: TRBD1; j_call: TRBJ1-2
cdr3_nt: TGTGCCAGCAGACCCTTAGCGGGGGGGCGTGATACGCAGTATTTT; cdr3_aa: CASRPLAGGRDTQYF; clone_size: .; v_call: TRBV6-4; d_call: TRBD2; j_call: TRBJ2-3
cdr3_nt: TGTGCCTGGAATCCGAGGCCCACTGAAGCTTTCTTT; cdr3_aa: CAWNPRPTEAFF; clone_size: .; v_call: TRBV30; d_call: .; j_call: TRBJ1-1
cdr3_nt: TGTGCCAGCAGTTACTCGACAGGGGCGGAGGGTGAAAAACTGTTTTTT; cdr3_aa: CASSYSTGAEGEKLFF; clone_size: .; v_call: TRBV6-6; d_call: TRBD1; j_call: TRBJ1-4
cdr3_nt: TGCGCCAGCAGCTTGGAAGTAGCGGGAGGATCGGACGAGCAGTACTTC; cdr3_aa: CASSLEVAGGSDEQYF; clone_size: .; v_call: TRBV5-1; d_call: TRBD2; j_call: TRBJ2-7
cdr3_nt: TGCGCCAGCAGCTTGTCTGCAGTACTCCAAGAGACCCAGTACTTC; cdr3_aa: CASSLSAVLQETQYF; clone_size: once; v_call: TRBV5-1; d_call: .; j_call: TRBJ2-5
cdr3_nt: TGTGCCAGCAGCGTAGGTGGGGGCCTGGGCGGCTACACCTTC; cdr3_aa: CASSVGGGLGGYTF; clone_size: .; v_call: TRBV9; d_call: .; j_call: TRBJ1-2
cdr3_nt: TGTGCCAGCAGCACAGGGACTAGCGGGCCTGAGCAGTTCTTC; cdr3_aa: CASSTGTSGPEQFF; clone_size: few; v_call: TRBV7-9; d_call: TRBD2; j_call: TRBJ2-1
cdr3_nt: TGTGCCTGGAGCCCAGGGAGTTACAATCAGCCCCAGCATTTT; cdr3_aa: CAWSPGSYNQPQHF; clone_size: .; v_call: TRBV30; d_call: .; j_call: TRBJ1-5
cdr3_nt: TGCGCCAGCAGCCAAGAGGAGGGGGGCTACAATGAGCAGTTCTTC; cdr3_aa: CASSQEEGGYNEQFF; clone_size: .; v_call: TRBV4-3; d_call: .; j_call: TRBJ2-1
cdr3_nt: TGTGCCATCAGCAGTAGCAATCAGCCCCAGCATTTT; cdr3_aa: CAISSSNQPQHF; clone_size: .; v_call: TRBV10-3; d_call: .; j_call: TRBJ1-5
cdr3_nt: TGCGCCAGCAGCCTGACTAGTGATCCTCTCAGGAGCTCCTACGAGCAGTACTTC; cdr3_aa: CASSLTSDPLRSSYEQYF; clone_size: .; v_call: TRBV5-1; d_call: .; j_call: TRBJ2-7
cdr3_nt: TGCGCCAGCAGCTTAACTTCAGGCCCGACCTACAATGAGCAGTTCTTC; cdr3_aa: CASSLTSGPTYNEQFF; clone_size: .; v_call: TRBV5-1; d_call: .; j_call: TRBJ2-1